One sample yielded the 15 T cell receptor beta chains listed below, sequenced in a study of shared clonotypes between healthy human individuals. The repertoire was sequenced with immunoSEQ multiplex PCR; TCRdb's copy has only in-frame clones and lacks some. The data contain about 2.4 million clones, 93% of them singletons. Sequencing was performed on naive CD4+ T cells from PBMCs. This sample's subset: CD45RA+ positively selected. Every receptor here comes from a man younger than 35 in good health. Some clones in this sample may be carry-over from other donors' samples.

The V and J genes are TRBV5-8 and TRBJ2-7, with unresolved D. Trimming took off 4 bases at V and 0 bases at J, with 8 bases between the two ends. The length of the CDR3 is 13 residues. Looked up from germline, CDR1 is SGHTS and CDR2 is YDEGEE. This CDR3 is CASSKTSSYEQYF. The CDR3 DNA is TGTGCCAGCAGCAAGACAAGCTCCTACGAGCAGTACTTC. The whole variable domain, filled in from reference TRBV5-8 and TRBJ2-7, reads EAGVTQSPTHLIKTRGQQATLRCSPISGHTSVYWYQQALGLGLQFLLWYDEGEERNRGNFPPRFSGRQFPNYSSELNVNALELEDSALYLCASSKTSSYEQYFGPGTRLTVT.

The V gene is TRBV18, the J gene TRBJ2-1; the D is unclear. Trimming stripped 3 bases from V and 3 bases from J, with 9 bases between. Germline assignment: CDR1 KGHSH and CDR2 LQKENI. The length of the CDR3 is 14 residues. CDR3 residues: CASSPQQDYNEQFF. CDR3 in DNA: TGTGCCAGCTCACCGCAGCAGGACTACAATGAGCAGTTCTTC.

The chain carries TRBV7-2 and TRBJ2-1, with a possible D match to TRBD1 (7 bases). From germline, CDR1 is SGHTA and CDR2 FQGNSA. The CDR3 is made up of 15 amino acids. Trimming removed 6 bases from V and 4 bases from J, with 16 bases in between. CDR3 nucleotides: TGTGCCAGCAGTGTAGGGGGCGCGGGGTACAATGAGCAGTTCTTC. Its translation: CASSVGGAGYNEQFF.

The chain has TRBV2 and TRBJ2-6; D not certain. Germline V gives CDR1 SNHLY, CDR2 FYNNEI. The CDR3 spans 16 residues. Trimming shortened V by 3 bases and J by 0 bases, and 9 bases separated the two germline ends. Here the CDR3 DNA reads TGTGCCAGCAGTGATGTTAAGGTCTCTGGGGCCAACGTCCTGACTTTC. It is translated as CASSDVKVSGANVLTF.

To note about this clone: At the DNA level, this CDR3 is encoded by other sequences in the same sample as well. V is TRBV5-1 and J is TRBJ2-7; D is perhaps TRBD1 or TRBD2 (5 bases each). V was pared by 4 bases and J by 0 bases, with 11 bases between. The CDR3 runs 14 residues. The germline CDR1 and CDR2 sequences are SGHRS and YFSETQ. CDR3 sequence reads: CASSITGGSYEQYF. Here the CDR3 DNA reads TGCGCCAGCAGCATCACAGGAGGCTCCTACGAGCAGTACTTC.

This chain connects TRBV19 to TRBJ1-1, with D unclear. The CDR3 sequence is 13 residues long. CDR1 is LNHDA, CDR2 SQIVND, per germline (reference sequence). Deletions cut 6 bases from V and 0 bases from J, with 8 bases between. CDR3 in amino acids: CASRENMNTEAFF. The CDR3 DNA is TGTGCCAGTAGGGAGAATATGAACACTGAAGCTTTCTTT.

The genes are TRBV5-6 and TRBJ2-5; D may be TRBD1 (6 bases). CDR1 SGHDT and CDR2 YYEEEE come from the germline V gene. This CDR3 spans 15 amino acids. V lost 2 bases to trimming and J lost 4 bases, with 15 bases between them. The CDR3 DNA follows: TGTGCCAGCAGCTTACTGGACAGAACTACAGAGACCCAGTACTTC. This translates into CASSLLDRTTETQYF.

The CDR3 DNA sequence: TGCGCCAGCAGCTTATCAACAGGGGTACTTAATGAAAAACTGTTTTTT. This sequence encodes CASSLSTGVLNEKLFF. The chain carries TRBV5-1 and TRBJ1-4, with 7 bases that match TRBD1. The CDR3 spans 16 residues. With V trimmed by 2 bases and J by 4 bases, 8 bases remained unmatched. Germline V gene data show CDR1 as SGHRS and CDR2 as YFSETQ. The variable domain in full, completed from reference TRBV5-1 and TRBJ1-4, reads KAGVTQTPRYLIKTRGQQVTLSCSPISGHRSVSWYQQTPGQGLQFLFEYFSETQRNKGNFPGRFSGRQFSNSRSEMNVSTLELGDSALYLCASSLSTGVLNEKLFFGSGTQLSVL.

J is TRBJ1-2 and V is TRBV7-8; 9 bases fit TRBD1. There are 15 residues in the CDR3. V shed 5 bases, J shed 4 bases, and the junction held 8 bases outside the gene matches. Germline assignment: CDR1 SGHVS and CDR2 FQNEAQ. CDR3 amino acids: CASSTGGRGPYGYTF. DNA for the CDR3: TGTGCCAGCAGCACAGGGGGCAGGGGACCCTATGGCTACACCTTC. The full variable domain, with the rest looked up from reference TRBV7-8 and TRBJ1-2, is GAGVSQSPRYKVAKRGQDVALRCDPISGHVSLFWYQQALGQGPEFLTYFQNEAQLDKSGLPSDRFFAERPEGSVSTLKIQRTQQEDSAVYLCASSTGGRGPYGYTFGSGTRLTVV.

The J gene is TRBJ2-3, the V gene TRBV28; 8 bases line up with TRBD2. J lost 5 bases, V lost 7 bases, and 11 bases had no gene match. This CDR3 has 15 amino acids. Germline-derived CDR1 and CDR2 are MDHEN and SYDVKM. CDR3 DNA: TGTGCCAGCAATCCCCCGGGAGGGCGGGGAGATACGCAGTATTTT. The encoded protein is CASNPPGGRGDTQYF.

V usage is TRBV5-1 and J usage is TRBJ2-3; possibly TRBD1 for D (5 bases). Germline V gene lookup returns CDR1 SGHRS and CDR2 YFSETQ. The CDR3 spans 17 residues. V shed 0 bases and J shed 5 bases, with 19 bases lying between them. The CDR3 bases are TGCGCCAGCAGCTTGGCCGCAGGGATTGCTTCAGGAGATACGCAGTATTTT. It codes for CASSLAAGIASGDTQYF.

V usage is TRBV7-9 and J usage is TRBJ2-1; D possibly corresponds to TRBD2 (5 bases). The germline V gene has CDR1 SEHNR and CDR2 FQNEAQ (reference sequence). The CDR3 has 16 residues. Trimming removed 6 bases from V and 2 bases from J, with 17 bases in between. CDR3 amino acids: CASSRLRDPPYNEQFF. The CDR3 DNA follows: TGTGCCAGCAGTCGACTCCGGGATCCCCCCTACAATGAGCAGTTCTTC.

The chain couples TRBV2 to TRBJ2-1; either TRBD1 or TRBD2 may supply D (5 bases each). Trimming removed 7 bases from V and 0 bases from J, with 10 bases in between. Germline assignment: CDR1 SNHLY and CDR2 FYNNEI. CDR3 length equals 14 residues. The CDR3 DNA reads TGTGCCAGCAAGGGGACCTACTCCTACAATGAGCAGTTCTTC. It yields the protein CASKGTYSYNEQFF.

The chain combines TRBV4-1 with TRBJ1-1; no reliable D call. CDR1 and CDR2 (germline): MGHRA, YSYEKL. The V end was cut by 1 base, the J end by 1 base, with 16 bases between. The CDR3 has 17 amino acids. CDR3 in amino acids: CASSQVTQSGWNTEAFF. The CDR3 bases are TGCGCCAGCAGCCAAGTAACGCAGTCGGGTTGGAACACTGAAGCTTTCTTT.

This chain links TRBV7-2 with TRBJ1-2; 7 nucleotides agree with TRBD1. CDR3 length: 12 residues. V gave up 2 bases and J gave up 8 bases; unmatched junction bases: 2. In germline, CDR1 is SGHTA, CDR2 FQGNSA. In DNA form, the CDR3 reads TGTGCCAGCAGCTTACAGGGGGGCGGCTACACCTTC. It is translated as CASSLQGGGYTF. Combining the CDR3 with reference TRBV7-2 and TRBJ1-2 gives the whole variable domain GAGVSQSPSNKVTEKGKDVELRCDPISGHTALYWYRQSLGQGLEFLIYFQGNSAPDKSGLPSDRFSAERTGGSVSTLTIQRTQQEDSAVYLCASSLQGGGYTFGSGTRLTVV.